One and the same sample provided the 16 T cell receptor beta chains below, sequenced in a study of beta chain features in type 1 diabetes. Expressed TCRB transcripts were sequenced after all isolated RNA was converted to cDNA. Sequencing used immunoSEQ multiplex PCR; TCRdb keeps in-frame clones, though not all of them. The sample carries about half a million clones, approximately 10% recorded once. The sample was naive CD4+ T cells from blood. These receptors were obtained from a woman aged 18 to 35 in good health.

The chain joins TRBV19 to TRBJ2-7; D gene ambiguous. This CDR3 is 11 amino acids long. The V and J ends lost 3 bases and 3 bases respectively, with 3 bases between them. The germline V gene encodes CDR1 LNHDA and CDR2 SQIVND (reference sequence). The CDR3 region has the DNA TGTGCCAGTAGTATCCTCTACGAGCAGTACGTC. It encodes CASSILYEQYV.

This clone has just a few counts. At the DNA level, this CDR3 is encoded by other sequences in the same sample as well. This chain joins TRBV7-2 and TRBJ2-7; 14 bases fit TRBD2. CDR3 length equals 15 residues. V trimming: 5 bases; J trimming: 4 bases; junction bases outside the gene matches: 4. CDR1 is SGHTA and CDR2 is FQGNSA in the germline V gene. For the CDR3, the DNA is TGTGCCAGCAGCCGAGGGACTAGCGGGAGTTACGAGCAGTACTTC. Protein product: CASSRGTSGSYEQYF. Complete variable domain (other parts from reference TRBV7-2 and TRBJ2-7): GAGVSQSPSNKVTEKGKDVELRCDPISGHTALYWYRQSLGQGLEFLIYFQGNSAPDKSGLPSDRFSAERTGGSVSTLTIQRTQQEDSAVYLCASSRGTSGSYEQYFGPGTRLTVT.

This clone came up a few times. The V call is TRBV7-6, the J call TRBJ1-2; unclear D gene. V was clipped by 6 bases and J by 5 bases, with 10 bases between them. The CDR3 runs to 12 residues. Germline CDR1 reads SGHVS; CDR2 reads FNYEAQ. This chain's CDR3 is CASSTYGYGYTF. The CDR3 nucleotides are TGTGCCAGCAGTACTTACGGTTATGGCTACACCTTC.

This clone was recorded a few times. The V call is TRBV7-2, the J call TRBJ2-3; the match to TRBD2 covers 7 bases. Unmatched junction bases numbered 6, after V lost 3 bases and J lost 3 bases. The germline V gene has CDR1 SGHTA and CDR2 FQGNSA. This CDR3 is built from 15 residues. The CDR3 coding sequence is TGTGCCAGCAGCTTCGCGGGAGTTGGGACAGATACGCAGTATTTT. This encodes CASSFAGVGTDTQYF.

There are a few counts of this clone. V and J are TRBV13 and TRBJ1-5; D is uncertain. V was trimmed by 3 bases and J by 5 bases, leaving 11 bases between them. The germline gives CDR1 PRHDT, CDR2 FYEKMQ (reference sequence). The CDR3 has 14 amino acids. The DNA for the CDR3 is TGTGCCAGCAGCTTGGGCAGAACTTATCAGCCCCAGCATTTT. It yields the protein CASSLGRTYQPQHF.

The chain's CDR3 is CASSPHRGYTEAFF. CDR3 nucleotides: TGTGCCAGCTCCCCCCACAGGGGGTACACTGAAGCTTTCTTT. The chain has TRBV2 and TRBJ1-1; TRBD1 matches at 8 bases. Losses at the gene ends were 8 bases for V and 3 bases for J; bases not matched to a gene: 8. The CDR3 extends over 14 amino acids. Germline-derived CDR1 and CDR2 are SNHLY and FYNNEI.

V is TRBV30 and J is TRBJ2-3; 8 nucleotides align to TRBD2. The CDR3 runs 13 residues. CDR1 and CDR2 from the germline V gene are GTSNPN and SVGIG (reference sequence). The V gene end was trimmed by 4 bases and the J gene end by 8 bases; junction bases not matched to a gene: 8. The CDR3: CAWNPFAGGTQYF. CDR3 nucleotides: TGTGCCTGGAACCCCTTCGCGGGGGGTACGCAGTATTTT. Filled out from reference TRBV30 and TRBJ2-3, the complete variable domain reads SQTIHQWPATLVQPVGSPLSLECTVEGTSNPNLYWYRQAAGRGLQLLFYSVGIGQISSEVPQNLSASRPQDRQFILSSKKLLLSDSGFYLCAWNPFAGGTQYFGPGTRLTVL.

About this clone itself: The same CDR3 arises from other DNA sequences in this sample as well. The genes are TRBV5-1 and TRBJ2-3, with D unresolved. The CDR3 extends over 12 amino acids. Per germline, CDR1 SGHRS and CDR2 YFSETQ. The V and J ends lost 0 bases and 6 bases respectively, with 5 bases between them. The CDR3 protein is CASSLVLDTQYF. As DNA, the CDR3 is TGCGCCAGCAGCTTGGTTCTCGATACGCAGTATTTT.

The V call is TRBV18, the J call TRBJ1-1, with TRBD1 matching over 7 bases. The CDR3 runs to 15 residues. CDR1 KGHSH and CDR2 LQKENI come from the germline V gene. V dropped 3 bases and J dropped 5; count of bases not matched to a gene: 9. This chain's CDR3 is CASSPVQGVWTEAFF. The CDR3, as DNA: TGTGCCAGCTCACCGGTCCAGGGGGTCTGGACTGAAGCTTTCTTT.

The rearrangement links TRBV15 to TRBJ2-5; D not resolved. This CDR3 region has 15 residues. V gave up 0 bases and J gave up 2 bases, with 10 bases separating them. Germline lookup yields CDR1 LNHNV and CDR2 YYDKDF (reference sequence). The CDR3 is CATSRDQWLQETQYF. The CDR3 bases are TGTGCCACCAGCAGAGACCAGTGGTTGCAAGAGACCCAGTACTTC.

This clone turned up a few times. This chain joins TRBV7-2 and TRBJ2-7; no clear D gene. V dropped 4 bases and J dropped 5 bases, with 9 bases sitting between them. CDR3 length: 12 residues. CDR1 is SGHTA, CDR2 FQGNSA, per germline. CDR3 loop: CASSSGRNEQYV. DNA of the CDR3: TGTGCCAGCAGCTCTGGAAGAAACGAGCAGTACGTC.

CDR3 nucleotides: TGTGCCAGCAGCGTCGACAGCGCCCGGGCCGGGGAGCTGTTTTTT. Its protein is CASSVDSARAGELFF. The V call is TRBV9, the J call TRBJ2-2; a weak D match, TRBD1 (5 bases). Trimming stripped 2 bases from V and 6 bases from J, with 14 bases between. This CDR3 is 15 amino acids long. From germline, CDR1 is SGDLS and CDR2 YYNGEE.

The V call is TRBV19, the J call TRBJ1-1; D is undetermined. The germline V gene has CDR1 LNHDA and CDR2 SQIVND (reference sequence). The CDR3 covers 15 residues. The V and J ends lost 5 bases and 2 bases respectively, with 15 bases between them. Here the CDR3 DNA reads TGTGCCAGTAGTTTCCTAGGGCGGGAAAACACTGAAGCTTTCTTT. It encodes CASSFLGRENTEAFF.

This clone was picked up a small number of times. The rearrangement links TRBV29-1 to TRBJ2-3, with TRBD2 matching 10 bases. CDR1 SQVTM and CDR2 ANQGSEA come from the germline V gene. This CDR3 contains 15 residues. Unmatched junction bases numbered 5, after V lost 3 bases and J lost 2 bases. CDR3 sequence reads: CSVDGLAGDTDTQYF. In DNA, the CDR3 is TGCAGCGTTGATGGCCTAGCGGGGGACACAGATACGCAGTATTTT.

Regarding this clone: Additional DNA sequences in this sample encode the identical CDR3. The CDR3 DNA sequence: TGCGCCAGCAGCTTGGGGGCAGAAGAGACCCAGTACTTC. The encoded protein is CASSLGAEETQYF. J is TRBJ2-5 and V is TRBV5-1; D is ambiguous. CDR1 is SGHRS and CDR2 is YFSETQ in the germline V gene. The V gene lost 0 bases and the J gene lost 3 bases, with 6 bases spanning the gap. The CDR3 totals 13 residues.

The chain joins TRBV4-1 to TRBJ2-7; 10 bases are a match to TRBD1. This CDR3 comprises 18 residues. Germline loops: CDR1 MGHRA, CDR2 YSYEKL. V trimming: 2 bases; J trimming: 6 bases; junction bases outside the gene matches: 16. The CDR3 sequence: CASSQIVSFDRGPIEQYV. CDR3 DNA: TGCGCCAGCAGCCAAATAGTATCATTCGACAGGGGGCCTATCGAGCAGTACGTC.